This entry lists 9 T cell receptor beta chains sequenced from one sample in a study of blood T cells in healthy people across ages. Sample-barcoded 5' priming and a J-beta primer mix drove a second PCR of about 6 to 11 cycles. TCRdb fed the 5' RACE reads into MiXCR, producing one record per CDR3 protein. The data contain about 1,400,000 distinct CDR3 sequences, about 40% of them seen just once; the ten biggest clones take up roughly 7.9%. The sample comprised blood. These receptors came from a woman aged 18-30 years in good health.

In its sample, this clonotype was seen once. The V call is TRBV3-1, the J call TRBJ1-2, with 9 positions matching TRBD1. Germline V gene data show CDR1 as LGHDT and CDR2 as YNNKEL (reference sequence). The V segment lost 3 bases and the J segment 5 bases; nucleotides outside the gene matches: 10. This CDR3 spans 16 amino acids. The CDR3 DNA sequence: TGTGCCAGCAGCCAGGGGACAGGGACGGTAGGGTATGGCTACACCTTC. Protein: CASSQGTGTVGYGYTF.

The rearrangement links TRBV4-1 to TRBJ2-5; weak D call: TRBD2 (5 bases). This CDR3 comprises 14 residues. Per the germline V gene, CDR1 is MGHRA and CDR2 is YSYEKL. Deletions cut 1 base from V and 11 bases from J, with 17 bases between. Written as DNA, the CDR3 is TGCGCCAGCAGCCAAGTCGGGGTTCCGCGAGAGCAGTACTTC. Translation gives CASSQVGVPREQYF.

This chain joins TRBV7-2 and TRBJ2-7; 8 nucleotides match TRBD2. V dropped 4 bases and J dropped 2; count of bases not matched to a gene: 10. Germline V gene sequence: CDR1 SGHTA, CDR2 FQGNSA. The CDR3 spans 16 residues. In nucleotides, the CDR3 is TGTGCCAGCAGCTCTGGACTAGCAACTACGGCCTACGAGCAGTACTTC. Encoded protein: CASSSGLATTAYEQYF. The complete variable domain, with remaining parts taken from reference TRBV7-2 and TRBJ2-7, reads GAGVSQSPSNKVTEKGKDVELRCDPISGHTALYWYRQSLGQGLEFLIYFQGNSAPDKSGLPSDRFSAERTGGSVSTLTIQRTQQEDSAVYLCASSSGLATTAYEQYFGPGTRLTVT.

This clonotype was seen a handful of times. The chain combines TRBV3-1 with TRBJ2-5; D is unclear. The CDR3 runs to 14 residues. Trimming took 0 bases from V and 1 from J, leaving 6 bases between them. CDR1 LGHDT and CDR2 YNNKEL come from the germline V gene (reference sequence). The CDR3 loop is CASSQENTQETQYF. The CDR3 nucleotides read TGTGCCAGCAGCCAAGAAAACACCCAAGAGACCCAGTACTTC.

The rearrangement joins TRBV20-1 to TRBJ1-6; TRBD1 agrees at 7 bases. The CDR3 extends over 16 amino acids. Germline CDR1 reads DFQATT; CDR2 reads SNEGSKA (reference sequence). The V gene end was trimmed by 7 bases and the J gene end by 0 bases; junction bases not matched to a gene: 9. The CDR3 nucleotides read TGCAGTGTTCCCCAGACAGGGAGCTCCTATAATTCACCCCTCCACTTT. Amino acid sequence: CSVPQTGSSYNSPLHF.

The genes are TRBV10-2 and TRBJ2-5, with D possibly TRBD2 on 6 matching bases. The J call is in doubt because the DNA end fits TRBJ2-7 better. From germline, CDR1 is WSHSY and CDR2 SAAADI. The CDR3 spans 14 residues. The CDR3 region is CASSEFGGAYEQYF. CDR3 nucleotide sequence: TGCGCCAGCAGTGAGTTTGGCGGGGCTTACGAGCAGTACTTC.

This clonotype was seen more than once but under ten times. A much larger clone differs from this one at a single base, so this may be a read error. This chain links TRBV5-1 with TRBJ1-6; no definite D call. The germline V gene has CDR1 SGHRS and CDR2 YFSETQ. The CDR3 extends over 13 amino acids. The CDR3 is CASRESGDSPPHF. CDR3 nucleotides: TGCGCCAGCAGGGAATCCGGGGATTCACCCCCCCACTTT. The whole variable domain, filled in from reference TRBV5-1 and TRBJ1-6, reads KAGVTQTPRYLIKTRGQQVTLSCSPISGHRSVSWYQQTPGQGLQFLFEYFSETQRNKGNFPGRFSGRQFSNSRSEMNVSTLELGDSALYLCASRESGDSPPHFGNGTRLTVT.

V usage is TRBV18 and J usage is TRBJ2-7; D is tentatively TRBD1 or TRBD2 (5 bases each). With 7 bases removed from V and 2 bases from J, the gap between germline ends came to 15 bases. This CDR3 contains 14 residues. The V gene's germline CDR1 is KGHSH and CDR2 LQKENI. The CDR3 nucleotides read TGTGCCAGCTGCCAGGGACGGGGACCCTACGAGCAGTACTTC. This gives the protein CASCQGRGPYEQYF.

V gene TRBV10-3 combines with J gene TRBJ2-5, with 10 bases matching TRBD2. TRBJ2-1 matches the DNA end more closely, so the J call is doubtful. Germline V CDR1 and CDR2: ENHRY, SYGVKD. The CDR3 contains 17 residues. This CDR3 reads CAISDPTSGLLQETQFF. The CDR3 nucleotides read TGTGCCATCAGTGACCCGACTAGCGGGCTCCTCCAAGAGACCCAGTTCTTC.